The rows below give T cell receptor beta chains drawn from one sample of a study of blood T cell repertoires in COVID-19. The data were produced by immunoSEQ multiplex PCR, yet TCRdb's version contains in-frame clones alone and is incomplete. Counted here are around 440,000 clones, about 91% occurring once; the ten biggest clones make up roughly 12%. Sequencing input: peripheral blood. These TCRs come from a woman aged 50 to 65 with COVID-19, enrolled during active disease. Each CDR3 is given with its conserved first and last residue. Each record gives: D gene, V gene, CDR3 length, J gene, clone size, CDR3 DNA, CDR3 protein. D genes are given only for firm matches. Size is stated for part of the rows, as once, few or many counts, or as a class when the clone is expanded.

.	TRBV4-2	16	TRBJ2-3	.	TGTGCCAGCAGCCAAGAAATGATGATAGCCGGAGATACGCAGTATTTT	CASSQEMMIAGDTQYF
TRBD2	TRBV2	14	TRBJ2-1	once	TGTGCCTCCGAGACTAGCGGGGGGGATCGTGAGCAGTTCTTC	CASETSGGDREQFF
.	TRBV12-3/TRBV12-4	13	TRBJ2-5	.	TGTGCCAGCACTATCTCTACGTCTGAGACCCAGTACTTC	CASTISTSETQYF
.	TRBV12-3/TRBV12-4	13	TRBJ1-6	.	TGTGCCAGCAGAAACCTCGGGAATTCACCCCTCCACTTT	CASRNLGNSPLHF
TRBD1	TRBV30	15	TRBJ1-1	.	TGTGCCTGGATGAATTTGCCGGGACAGGGGACGAAGGCTTTCTTT	CAWMNLPGQGTKAFF
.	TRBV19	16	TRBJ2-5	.	TGTGCCAGTAGTCCTTCGGCGGCAGCTTACCAAGAGACCCAGTACTTC	CASSPSAAAYQETQYF
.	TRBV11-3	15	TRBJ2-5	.	TGTGCCAGCAGCACCATCCCGGGTCCTCAAGAGACCCAGTACTTC	CASSTIPGPQETQYF
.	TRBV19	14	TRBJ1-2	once	TGTGCCAGTAGTATAGATCCGGGGAGTGGAGGCTACACCTTC	CASSIDPGSGGYTF
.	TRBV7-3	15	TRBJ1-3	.	TGTGCCAGCAGCTCATCCGGGGGACCTGGAAACACCATATATTTT	CASSSSGGPGNTIYF
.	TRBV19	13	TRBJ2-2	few	TGTGCCAGTAGGATATCTCTCACCGGGGAGCTGTTTTTT	CASRISLTGELFF